The 13 T cell receptor beta chains presented below share a single source sample, sequenced in a study. TCRdb passed the 5' RACE reads through MiXCR, listing each CDR3 protein once. This table has approximately 44,000 distinct CDR3 sequences, 29% appearing once. Source material: memory CD4+ T cells sorted from a lymph node. Subset described: memory CD4+ T cells, CD4+CD45RO+CD25-. Receptors were obtained from a female donor with breast cancer.

The chain links TRBV7-3 to TRBJ1-5; D unclear. CDR3 length: 11 amino acids. Trimming took 5 bases from V and 10 from J, leaving 9 bases between them. Germline values: CDR1 SGHTA, CDR2 FQGTGA. The CDR3 DNA is TGTGCCAGCAGCCGCCCGGTACCCCAGCATTTT. Amino acids: CASSRPVPQHF.

There are a few counts of this clonotype. The V and J genes are TRBV20-1 and TRBJ2-7; 10 bases fit TRBD2. V shed 3 bases, J shed 5 bases, and the junction held 4 bases outside the gene matches. This CDR3 spans 13 amino acids. CDR1 and CDR2 (germline): DFQATT, SNEGSKA (reference sequence). CDR3: CSASLAGGHEQYF. The CDR3 DNA reads as TGCAGTGCTAGTTTAGCGGGAGGCCACGAGCAGTACTTC.

This clonotype came up a few times. This chain connects TRBV29-1 to TRBJ2-1, with D possibly TRBD2 on 5 matching bases. Germline CDR1 is SQVTM and CDR2 is ANQGSEA. The CDR3 runs 11 residues. The germline V and J ends were trimmed by 4 bases and 7 bases, with 8 bases remaining between them. CDR3 sequence (DNA): TGCAGCGTTGCCAGGACTAATGAGCAGTTCTTC. It encodes CSVARTNEQFF.

The chain employs TRBV5-6 and TRBJ2-1; 9 nucleotides agree with TRBD2. Germline trimming cut 2 bases from V and 3 bases from J; bases unmatched to any gene: 3. Germline CDR1 and CDR2: SGHDT and YYEEEE. The CDR3 loop spans 15 amino acids. CDR3 DNA: TGTGCCAGCAGCTTCGGACTAGCGAACTACAATGAGCAGTTCTTC. As protein: CASSFGLANYNEQFF.

This clonotype was observed a handful of times. V gene TRBV5-1 combines with J gene TRBJ1-3; no clear D gene. Trimming took 4 bases from V and 1 from J, leaving 15 bases between them. The CDR3 spans 16 residues. The germline gives CDR1 SGHRS, CDR2 YFSETQ. In DNA form, the CDR3 reads TGCGCCAGCAGCCCATCCGCGACGGGATCTGGAAACACCATATATTTT. As protein: CASSPSATGSGNTIYF.

The V call is TRBV27, the J call TRBJ2-1; D uncertain. Germline assignment: CDR1 MNHEY and CDR2 SMNVEV (reference sequence). V lost 0 bases and J lost 3, with 0 bases in between. The CDR3 covers 12 residues. Here the CDR3 DNA reads TGTGCCAGCAGTTTATCCTACAATGAGCAGTTCTTC. It encodes CASSLSYNEQFF.

The chain employs TRBV11-2 and TRBJ2-7; unclear D gene. The CDR3 has 11 residues. Trimming took off 0 bases at V and 6 bases at J, with 3 bases between the two ends. Germline V lookup: CDR1 SGHAT, CDR2 FQNNGV. The CDR3 here is CASSLESEQYF. CDR3 DNA sequence: TGTGCCAGCAGCTTAGAAAGCGAGCAGTACTTC.

This clonotype came up a few times. CDR3 DNA: TGTGCCAGTGGACAGGGAGGGAAAGGCACGCAGTATTTT. Residues: CASGQGGKGTQYF. The V gene is TRBV6-5, the J gene TRBJ2-3, with D perhaps matching TRBD1 (8 bases). V was shortened by 9 bases and J by 9 bases, with 19 bases between the two germline ends. The CDR3 sequence is 13 residues long. Germline loops: CDR1 MNHEY, CDR2 SVGAGI.

This sequence joins TRBV18 and TRBJ2-7; 8 bases agree with TRBD1. The junction had 7 bases not matched to a gene; V was cut back by 2 bases and J by 7 bases. Germline values: CDR1 KGHSH, CDR2 LQKENI. The CDR3 covers 14 residues. The CDR3 nucleotides read TGTGCCAGCTCACCAACGACAGGGGATCGTGAGCAGTACTTC. Its protein product is CASSPTTGDREQYF.

The V and J genes are TRBV7-6 and TRBJ2-3; TRBD1 matches 7 bases. The CDR3 is 15 amino acids. The V and J ends lost 5 bases and 2 bases, in that order; junction bases with no gene match: 7. The germline CDR1 and CDR2 sequences are SGHVS and FNYEAQ. In DNA form, the CDR3 reads TGTGCCAGCAGCCCCGGACAGGCTTACACAGATACGCAGTATTTT. Its protein product is CASSPGQAYTDTQYF.

The gene calls are TRBV20-1 and TRBJ2-7; D gene uncertain. V lost 5 bases and J 6 bases, leaving 20 bases between the germline ends. CDR3 length equals 14 residues. The germline V gene has CDR1 DFQATT and CDR2 SNEGSKA (reference sequence). CDR3 in DNA: TGCAGTGCTCGCCCCGGTTCCCGCGCCCTCGAGCAGTACTTC. The encoded protein is CSARPGSRALEQYF.

This clonotype was recorded a few times. This rearrangement joins TRBV28 to TRBJ1-5, with D maybe TRBD1 (5 bases). The germline gives CDR1 MDHEN, CDR2 SYDVKM. The CDR3 sequence is 12 residues long. The V and J ends lost 4 bases and 10 bases respectively, with 11 bases between them. The CDR3 coding sequence is TGTGCCAGCAGTTCCATAGACAGTCCCCAGCATTTT. It codes for CASSSIDSPQHF. Full variable domain (rest looked up from reference TRBV28 and TRBJ1-5): DVKVTQSSRYLVKRTGEKVFLECVQDMDHENMFWYRQDPGLGLRLIYFSYDVKMKEKGDIPEGYSVSREKKERFSLILESASTNQTSMYLCASSSIDSPQHFGDGTRLSIL.

Comment on this clonotype: A much larger clone sits a single nucleotide away, making a read error possible. This chain links TRBV5-1 with TRBJ2-5, with 9 bases aligning to TRBD2. The CDR3 length is 14 residues. V was clipped by 4 bases and J by 3 bases; unmatched bases: 4. Per germline, CDR1 SGHRS and CDR2 YFSETQ. CDR3 loop: CASSPSSGEETQYF. CDR3 nucleotide sequence: TGCGCCAGCAGCCCCTCTAGCGGGGAAGAGACCCAGTACTTC. The entire variable domain, with the rest obtained from reference TRBV5-1 and TRBJ2-5, is as follows: KAGVTQTPRYLIKTRGQQVTLSCSPISGHRSVSWYQQTPGQGLQFLFEYFSETQRNKGNFPGRFSGRQFSNSRSEMNVSTLELGDSALYLCASSPSSGEETQYFGPGTRLLVL.